This record looks at one T cell receptor (beta chain) sequence and its context. Multiplex touch-down PCR amplified TRB using TRB-A and TRB-B pools in one tube. TCRdb reprocessed the multiplex PCR reads and keeps a single row for each CDR3 protein, giving no DNA. This sample's table reports some 4,900 distinct CDR3 sequences. TRB amplification used approximately 250 ng of peripheral blood genomic DNA. Germline assignment: CDR1 SGHNT and CDR2 YYREEE (reference sequence). CDR3 length equals 15 residues. The sample belongs to a study of T cell clusters in autoimmune cytopenias. This sample also belongs to another study, concerning T cell repertoires in aging, cancer and after chemotherapy.

Sequencing input: peripheral blood. The chain links TRBV5-4 to TRBJ2-4; TCRdb picks TRBD1, but there is no DNA to check that call. The sequence was collected from a human donor with chronic lymphocytic leukemia. The donor label of this sample is uncertain. CDR3 loop: CASSGQGALANIQYF.